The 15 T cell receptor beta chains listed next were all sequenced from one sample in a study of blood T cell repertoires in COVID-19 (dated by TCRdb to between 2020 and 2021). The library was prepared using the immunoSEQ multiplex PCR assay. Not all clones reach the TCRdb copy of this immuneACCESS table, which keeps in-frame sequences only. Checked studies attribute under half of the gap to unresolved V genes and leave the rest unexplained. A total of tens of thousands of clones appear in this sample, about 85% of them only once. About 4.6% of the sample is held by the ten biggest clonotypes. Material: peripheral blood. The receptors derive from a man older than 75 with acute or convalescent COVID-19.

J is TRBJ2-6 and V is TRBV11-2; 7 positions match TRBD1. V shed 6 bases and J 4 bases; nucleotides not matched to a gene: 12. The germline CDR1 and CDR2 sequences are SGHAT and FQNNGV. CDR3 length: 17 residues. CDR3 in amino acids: CASRNPGQHLGANVLTF. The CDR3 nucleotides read TGTGCCAGCAGGAACCCGGGACAGCACCTCGGGGCCAACGTCCTGACTTTC.

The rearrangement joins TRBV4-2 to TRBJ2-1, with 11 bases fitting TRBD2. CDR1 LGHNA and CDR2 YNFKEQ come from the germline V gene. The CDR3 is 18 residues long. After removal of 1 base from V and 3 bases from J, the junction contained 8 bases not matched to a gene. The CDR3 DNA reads TGTGCCAGCAGCCAAGGGGGTCCGGGACTAGCGGTCTACAATGAGCAGTTCTTC. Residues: CASSQGGPGLAVYNEQFF.

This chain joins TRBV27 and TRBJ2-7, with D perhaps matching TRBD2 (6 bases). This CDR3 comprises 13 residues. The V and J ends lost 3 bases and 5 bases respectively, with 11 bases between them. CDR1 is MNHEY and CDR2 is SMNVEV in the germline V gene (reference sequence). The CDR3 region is CASSFAGRNEQYF. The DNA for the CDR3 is TGTGCCAGCAGTTTTGCAGGGAGGAACGAGCAGTACTTC.

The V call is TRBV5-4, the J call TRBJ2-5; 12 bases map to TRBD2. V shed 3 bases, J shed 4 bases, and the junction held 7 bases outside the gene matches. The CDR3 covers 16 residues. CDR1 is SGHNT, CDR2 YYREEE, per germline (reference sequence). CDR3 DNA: TGTGCCAGCAGCTCCGGACTAGCGGGACAGGGAGAGACCCAGTACTTC. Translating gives CASSSGLAGQGETQYF.

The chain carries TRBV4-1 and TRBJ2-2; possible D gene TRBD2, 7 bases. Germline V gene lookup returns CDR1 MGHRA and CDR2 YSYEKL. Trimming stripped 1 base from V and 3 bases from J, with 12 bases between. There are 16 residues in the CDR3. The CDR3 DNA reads TGCGCCAGCAGCCAAGTGCCGGGGGGCGACACCGGGGAGCTGTTTTTT. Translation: CASSQVPGGDTGELFF.

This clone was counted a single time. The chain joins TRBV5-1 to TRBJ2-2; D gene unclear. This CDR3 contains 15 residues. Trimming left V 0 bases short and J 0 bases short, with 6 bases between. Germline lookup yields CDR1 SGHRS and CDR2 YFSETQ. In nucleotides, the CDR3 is TGCGCCAGCAGCTTGGCCGCTACGAACACCGGGGAGCTGTTTTTT. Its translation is CASSLAATNTGELFF. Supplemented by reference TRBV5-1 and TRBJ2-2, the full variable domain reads KAGVTQTPRYLIKTRGQQVTLSCSPISGHRSVSWYQQTPGQGLQFLFEYFSETQRNKGNFPGRFSGRQFSNSRSEMNVSTLELGDSALYLCASSLAATNTGELFFGEGSRLTVL.

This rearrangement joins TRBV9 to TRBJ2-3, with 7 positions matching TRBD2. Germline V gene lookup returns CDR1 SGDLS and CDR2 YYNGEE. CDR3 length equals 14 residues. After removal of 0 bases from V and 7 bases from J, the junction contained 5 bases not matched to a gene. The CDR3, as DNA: TGTGCCAGCAGCGTAGATTTCGGGGGGAATACGCAGTATTTT. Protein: CASSVDFGGNTQYF.

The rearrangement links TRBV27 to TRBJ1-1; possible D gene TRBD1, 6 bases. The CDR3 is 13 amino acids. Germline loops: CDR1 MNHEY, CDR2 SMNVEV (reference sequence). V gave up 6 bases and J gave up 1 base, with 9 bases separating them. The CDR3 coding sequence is TGTGCCAGCAGGAGGGGGGGGAACACTGAAGCTTTCTTT. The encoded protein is CASRRGGNTEAFF.

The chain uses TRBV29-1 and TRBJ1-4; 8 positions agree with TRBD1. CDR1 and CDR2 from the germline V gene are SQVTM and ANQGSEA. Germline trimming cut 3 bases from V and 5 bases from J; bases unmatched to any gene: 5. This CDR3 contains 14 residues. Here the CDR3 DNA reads TGCAGCGTTGATCCGACAGGGGCAAATGAAAAACTGTTTTTT. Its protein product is CSVDPTGANEKLFF.

For the CDR3, the DNA is TGTGCCAGCAGCTTGGCGGGACTAGCGGGGGTTATCGGTGAGCAGTTCTTC. Translated, it gives CASSLAGLAGVIGEQFF. This rearrangement joins TRBV5-4 to TRBJ2-1; 14 bases match TRBD2. The CDR3 consists of 17 residues. Trimming cost V 0 bases and J 9 bases; bases outside gene matches: 8. Germline lookup yields CDR1 SGHNT and CDR2 YYREEE (reference sequence). Full variable domain (missing parts from reference TRBV5-4 and TRBJ2-1): ETGVTQSPTHLIKTRGQQVTLRCSSQSGHNTVSWYQQALGQGPQFIFQYYREEENGRGNFPPRFSGLQFPNYSSELNVNALELDDSALYLCASSLAGLAGVIGEQFFGPGTRLTVL.

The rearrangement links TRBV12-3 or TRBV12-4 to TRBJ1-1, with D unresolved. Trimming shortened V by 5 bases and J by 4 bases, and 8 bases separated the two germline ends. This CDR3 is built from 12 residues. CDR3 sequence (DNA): TGTGCCAGCAGTCCACGGGGCACTGAAGCTTTCTTT. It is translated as CASSPRGTEAFF.

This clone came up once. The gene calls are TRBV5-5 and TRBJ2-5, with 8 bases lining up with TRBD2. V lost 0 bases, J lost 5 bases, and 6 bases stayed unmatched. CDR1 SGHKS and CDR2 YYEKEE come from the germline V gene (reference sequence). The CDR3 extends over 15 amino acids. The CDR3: CASSLGLTSAETQYF. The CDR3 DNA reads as TGTGCCAGCAGCTTGGGCCTGACTAGCGCGGAGACCCAGTACTTC. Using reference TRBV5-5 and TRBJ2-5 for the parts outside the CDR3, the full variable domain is DAGVTQSPTHLIKTRGQQVTLRCSPISGHKSVSWYQQVLGQGPQFIFQYYEKEERGRGNFPDRFSARQFPNYSSELNVNALLLGDSALYLCASSLGLTSAETQYFGPGTRLLVL.

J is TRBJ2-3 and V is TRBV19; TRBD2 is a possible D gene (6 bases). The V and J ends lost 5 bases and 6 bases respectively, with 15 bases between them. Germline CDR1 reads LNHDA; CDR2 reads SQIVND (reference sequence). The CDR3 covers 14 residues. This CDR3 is CASSDGTSGDTQYF. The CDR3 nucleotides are TGTGCCAGTAGTGACGGGACTTCCGGGGATACGCAGTATTTT. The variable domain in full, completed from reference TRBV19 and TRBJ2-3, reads DGGITQSPKYLFRKEGQNVTLSCEQNLNHDAMYWYRQDPGQGLRLIYYSQIVNDFQKGDIAEGYSVSREKKESFPLTVTSAQKNPTAFYLCASSDGTSGDTQYFGPGTRLTVL.

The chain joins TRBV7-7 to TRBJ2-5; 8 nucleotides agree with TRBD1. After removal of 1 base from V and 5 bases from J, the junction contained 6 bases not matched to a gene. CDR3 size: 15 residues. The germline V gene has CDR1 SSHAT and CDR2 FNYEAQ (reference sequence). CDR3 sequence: CASSLGQGIRETQYF. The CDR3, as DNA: TGTGCCAGCAGCTTAGGACAGGGGATTCGGGAGACCCAGTACTTC.

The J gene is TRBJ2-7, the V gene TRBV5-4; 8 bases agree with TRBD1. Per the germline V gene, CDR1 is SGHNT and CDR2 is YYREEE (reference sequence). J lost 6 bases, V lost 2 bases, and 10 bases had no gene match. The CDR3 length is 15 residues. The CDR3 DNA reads TGTGCCAGCAGCTTCGGACAGGGAGCCCTGGGCGAGCAGTACTTC. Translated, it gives CASSFGQGALGEQYF.